The 29 T cell receptor beta chains below come from one sample, sequenced in a study of OX40 agonist ivuxolimab in advanced cancers. This table comes from immunoSEQ multiplex PCR, and its TCRdb copy is limited to in-frame clones, with some not included. The profile shows about 73,000 clones, 85% to 90% of them singletons. The starting material was CD4+ or CD8+ T cells sorted from blood, obtained in a trial of the OX40 agonist ivuxolimab. The receptors were sampled from an adult with an advanced solid tumor such as melanoma, head and neck, liver or kidney cancer.

The rearrangement joins TRBV6-1 to TRBJ2-7; tentative D call: TRBD1 (5 bases). CDR1 is MNHNS, CDR2 SASEGT, per germline. Trimming removed 2 bases from V and 2 bases from J, with 7 bases in between. The CDR3 sequence is 13 residues long. The CDR3 region is CASSEIRAYEQYF. For the CDR3, the DNA is TGTGCCAGCAGTGAAATCAGGGCCTACGAGCAGTACTTC.

The chain links TRBV5-6 to TRBJ2-1; D is unclear. This CDR3 spans 12 amino acids. V lost 4 bases, J lost 8 bases, and 10 bases lay in between. Germline-derived CDR1 and CDR2 are SGHDT and YYEEEE. CDR3 amino acids: CASSAAVHEQFF. CDR3 coding DNA: TGTGCCAGCAGCGCCGCCGTCCATGAGCAGTTCTTC.

J is TRBJ2-7 and V is TRBV15; 8 positions agree with TRBD1. From germline, CDR1 is LNHNV and CDR2 YYDKDF (reference sequence). V dropped 5 bases and J dropped 2; count of bases not matched to a gene: 8. The CDR3 has 15 amino acids. The CDR3 loop reads CATSHRGTGTYEQYF. In DNA, the CDR3 is TGTGCCACCAGCCATAGAGGGACAGGCACCTACGAGCAGTACTTC.

This chain uses TRBV2 with TRBJ2-7, with D uncertain. V was trimmed by 3 bases and J by 2 bases, leaving 11 bases between them. In germline, CDR1 is SNHLY, CDR2 FYNNEI. This CDR3 has 14 residues. CDR3 residues: CASSDGQSPYEQYF. The DNA of the CDR3 is TGTGCCAGCAGTGATGGGCAAAGCCCCTACGAGCAGTACTTC.

Here the CDR3 reads CASSRWGDSNQPQHF. In DNA, the CDR3 is TGTGCCAGCAGCCGTTGGGGCGATAGCAATCAGCCCCAGCATTTT. This chain connects TRBV7-8 to TRBJ1-5, with D maybe TRBD1 (5 bases). The CDR3 covers 15 residues. The germline V gene has CDR1 SGHVS and CDR2 FQNEAQ. V was cut by 5 bases and J by 0 bases, with 11 bases left in between.

J is TRBJ1-2 and V is TRBV27; 8 nucleotides line up with TRBD1. The CDR3 covers 15 residues. Germline V gives CDR1 MNHEY, CDR2 SMNVEV (reference sequence). J lost 0 bases, V lost 4 bases, and 4 bases had no gene match. The CDR3 spells CASSSGQGANYGYTF. CDR3 nucleotides: TGTGCCAGCAGTTCCGGACAGGGAGCTAACTATGGCTACACCTTC.

The chain combines TRBV5-5 with TRBJ1-5; the D is unclear. The CDR3 totals 14 residues. Between the trimmed V and J ends, which lost 0 bases and 4 bases, there was a span of 8 bases. Germline lookup yields CDR1 SGHKS and CDR2 YYEKEE (reference sequence). CDR3 coding DNA: TGTGCCAGCAGCTTGGCCGTGGGAAATCAGCCCCAGCATTTT. It is translated as CASSLAVGNQPQHF.

The chain uses TRBV29-1 and TRBJ2-1; D is tentatively TRBD1 or TRBD2 (5 bases each). Trimming took 7 bases from V and 5 from J, leaving 12 bases between them. In germline, CDR1 is SQVTM, CDR2 ANQGSEA. This CDR3 spans 12 amino acids. Here the CDR3 DNA reads TGCAGCGGCCTCCGGGACGACAATGAGCAGTTCTTC. It translates to CSGLRDDNEQFF.

V usage is TRBV13 and J usage is TRBJ1-4; TRBD1 aligns across 8 bases. Germline CDR1 is PRHDT and CDR2 is FYEKMQ (reference sequence). Losses at the gene ends were 0 bases for V and 8 bases for J; bases not matched to a gene: 8. The CDR3 is 16 amino acids. The CDR3 DNA reads as TGTGCCAGCAGCTTAGGCCTTCAGGGGGCAAGGGAAAAACTGTTTTTT. The encoded protein is CASSLGLQGAREKLFF.

CDR3 in DNA: TGTGCCAGCAGTGGGACAGGGACCCGCAATCAGCCCCAGCATTTT. Protein product: CASSGTGTRNQPQHF. This sequence joins TRBV6-1 and TRBJ1-5; 8 bases match TRBD1. This CDR3 region has 15 residues. The V gene's germline CDR1 is MNHNS and CDR2 SASEGT. The V segment lost 4 bases and the J segment 2 bases; nucleotides outside the gene matches: 4.

This sequence joins TRBV5-1 and TRBJ1-2; D is ambiguous. V lost 4 bases and J lost 4, with 14 bases in between. CDR1 SGHRS and CDR2 YFSETQ come from the germline V gene. The CDR3 spans 14 residues. As DNA, the CDR3 is TGCGCCAGCAGCCCCGAGGTGGCAGCCTATGGCTACACCTTC. Its protein product is CASSPEVAAYGYTF.

The chain recombines TRBV30 with TRBJ1-4, with a possible D match to TRBD1 (6 bases). V was shortened by 4 bases and J by 6 bases, with 12 bases between the two germline ends. Germline CDR1 and CDR2: GTSNPN and SVGIG (reference sequence). The CDR3 runs to 13 residues. DNA for the CDR3: TGTGCCTGGATGAACAGGGAGGATGAAAAACTGTTTTTT. Translated, it gives CAWMNREDEKLFF. The full variable domain, in which reference TRBV30 and TRBJ1-4 provide the parts outside the CDR3, is SQTIHQWPATLVQPVGSPLSLECTVEGTSNPNLYWYRQAAGRGLQLLFYSVGIGQISSEVPQNLSASRPQDRQFILSSKKLLLSDSGFYLCAWMNREDEKLFFGSGTQLSVL.

The chain joins TRBV19 to TRBJ1-1; D may be TRBD1 (6 bases). V shed 4 bases and J shed 1 base, with 13 bases lying between them. The CDR3 runs to 15 residues. Germline CDR1 reads LNHDA; CDR2 reads SQIVND (reference sequence). The CDR3 loop reads CASSTGTLSNTEAFF. CDR3 nucleotide sequence: TGTGCCAGTAGTACCGGGACACTTTCGAACACTGAAGCTTTCTTT.

The V call is TRBV27, the J call TRBJ1-1; TRBD1 might be the D (6 bases). This CDR3 is built from 16 residues. From germline, CDR1 is MNHEY and CDR2 SMNVEV (reference sequence). V gave up 8 bases and J gave up 8 bases, with 27 bases separating them. The CDR3 sequence: CASSPQLTGRGVEAFF. In DNA, the CDR3 is TGTGCCAGCTCCCCTCAGCTAACAGGGCGGGGAGTGGAAGCTTTCTTT.

The chain has TRBV6-1 and TRBJ1-5, with unresolved D. The germline V and J ends were trimmed by 0 bases and 6 bases, with 12 bases remaining between them. The CDR3 is 15 residues long. CDR1 and CDR2 from the germline V gene are MNHNS and SASEGT. The DNA of the CDR3 is TGTGCCAGCAGTGAAGCGCGGCAGAGTGTTCAGCCCCAGCATTTT. Its translation is CASSEARQSVQPQHF.

The chain employs TRBV7-3 and TRBJ2-3, with TRBD2 identical over 9 bases. V dropped 5 bases and J dropped 6; count of bases not matched to a gene: 12. CDR3 length: 16 residues. The germline gives CDR1 SGHTA, CDR2 FQGTGA. The CDR3 protein is CASSPRGGAGGDTQYF. In nucleotides, the CDR3 is TGTGCCAGCAGCCCCCGGGGCGGAGCGGGGGGCGATACGCAGTATTTT.

This rearrangement joins TRBV5-8 to TRBJ2-3, with a weak D call TRBD1 (5 bases). The CDR3 has 14 residues. Germline-derived CDR1 and CDR2 are SGHTS and YDEGEE. V gave up 0 bases and J gave up 2 bases, with 7 bases separating them. CDR3 in amino acids: CASSLGQTTDTQYF. As DNA, the CDR3 is TGTGCCAGCAGCTTGGGACAGACCACAGATACGCAGTATTTT. The variable domain in full, completed from reference TRBV5-8 and TRBJ2-3, reads EAGVTQSPTHLIKTRGQQATLRCSPISGHTSVYWYQQALGLGLQFLLWYDEGEERNRGNFPPRFSGRQFPNYSSELNVNALELEDSALYLCASSLGQTTDTQYFGPGTRLTVL.

The V gene is TRBV2, the J gene TRBJ2-1; D not certain. Germline CDR1 and CDR2: SNHLY and FYNNEI. V was clipped by 7 bases and J by 12 bases, with 10 bases between them. The CDR3 has 10 residues. The CDR3 region has the DNA TGTGCCAGCACTGACGCTTCGCAGTTCTTC. Protein: CASTDASQFF.

The chain joins TRBV6-5 to TRBJ2-2; D call uncertain. The CDR3 is made up of 12 amino acids. The V gene lost 0 bases and the J gene lost 7 bases, with 3 bases spanning the gap. Germline CDR1 reads MNHEY; CDR2 reads SVGAGI. CDR3 in amino acids: CASSYSGGELFF. The CDR3 DNA reads as TGTGCCAGCAGTTACTCGGGCGGGGAGCTGTTTTTT.

The CDR3 region is CASSLIGAPRNEQFF. The CDR3 nucleotides read TGTGCCAGCAGTTTGATCGGGGCTCCGAGAAATGAGCAGTTCTTC. The chain is built from TRBV27 and TRBJ2-1; D tentatively reads TRBD1 or TRBD2 (5 bases each). Trimming shortened V by 3 bases and J by 7 bases, and 16 bases separated the two germline ends. Looked up from germline, CDR1 is MNHEY and CDR2 is SMNVEV (reference sequence). The CDR3 runs to 15 residues.

This clone has a single count. The CDR3 DNA reads as TGTGCCAGCTCCCTTGGGAGCAATGAAAAACTGTTTTTT. It is translated as CASSLGSNEKLFF. This rearrangement joins TRBV18 to TRBJ1-4, with no clear D. Germline loops: CDR1 KGHSH, CDR2 LQKENI. The CDR3 totals 13 residues. Trimming took 6 bases from V and 5 from J, leaving 10 bases between them.

The chain links TRBV2 to TRBJ1-1; D is uncertain. Looked up from germline, CDR1 is SNHLY and CDR2 is FYNNEI. CDR3 length: 12 amino acids. V lost 3 bases to trimming and J lost 4 bases, with 6 bases between them. As DNA, the CDR3 is TGTGCCAGCAGTGATCTTTCCACTGAAGCTTTCTTT. Translation gives CASSDLSTEAFF.

This chain joins TRBV27 and TRBJ1-2, with a weak D call TRBD1 (5 bases). Trimming took off 8 bases at V and 6 bases at J, with 19 bases between the two ends. Germline assignment: CDR1 MNHEY and CDR2 SMNVEV (reference sequence). CDR3 length: 14 amino acids. The CDR3 DNA reads TGTGCCAGCGGCCTCACGGACACGGACGATGGCTACACCTTC. This codes for CASGLTDTDDGYTF.

The chain recombines TRBV7-8 with TRBJ2-4; D is unresolved. CDR3 size: 17 residues. V lost 1 base to trimming and J lost 3 bases, with 16 bases between them. The germline gives CDR1 SGHVS, CDR2 FQNEAQ. The CDR3 spells CASSLETAARGKNIQYF. The CDR3 DNA reads as TGTGCCAGCAGCTTAGAGACGGCAGCCAGAGGCAAAAACATTCAGTACTTC.

V usage is TRBV10-2 and J usage is TRBJ2-7; 15 nucleotides agree with TRBD2. The CDR3 is made up of 18 amino acids. Germline CDR1 WSHSY, CDR2 SAAADI. V lost 2 bases to trimming and J lost 0 bases; unmatched junction nucleotides: 5. The DNA for the CDR3 is TGCGCCAGCAGTGAGCCGGGACTAGCGGGAGGCTACTCCTACGAGCAGTACTTC. This translates into CASSEPGLAGGYSYEQYF.

This clone has more than one count but fewer than ten. The chain carries TRBV7-9 and TRBJ2-7; the match to TRBD1 covers 7 bases. The germline gives CDR1 SEHNR, CDR2 FQNEAQ (reference sequence). With V trimmed by 5 bases and J by 4 bases, 5 bases remained unmatched. The CDR3 sequence is 13 residues long. In nucleotides, the CDR3 is TGTGCCAGCAGCGCCACAGGGGAATACGAGCAGTACTTC. The encoded protein is CASSATGEYEQYF.

This clone has just one count. V is TRBV5-6 and J is TRBJ2-3; 8 nucleotides agree with TRBD1. The CDR3 is made up of 16 amino acids. V shed 4 bases and J 2 bases; nucleotides not matched to a gene: 9. Germline CDR1 is SGHDT and CDR2 is YYEEEE. The CDR3 DNA reads as TGTGCCAGCAGCCAATCAGGGGGCGGGATCACAGATACGCAGTATTTT. The encoded protein is CASSQSGGGITDTQYF.

The CDR3 DNA reads as TGTGCCAGCTCACCACCCTTCTCCTACGAGCAGTACTTC. Translating it yields CASSPPFSYEQYF. The chain is built from TRBV18 and TRBJ2-7; D call uncertain. Germline CDR1 is KGHSH and CDR2 is LQKENI. The V and J ends lost 0 bases and 0 bases respectively, with 3 bases between them. The CDR3 is made up of 13 amino acids.

The chain recombines TRBV7-9 with TRBJ1-3; 8 nucleotides match TRBD1. The CDR3 covers 15 residues. J lost 4 bases, V lost 5 bases, and 7 bases had no gene match. Germline V gene lookup returns CDR1 SEHNR and CDR2 FQNEAQ (reference sequence). The CDR3 loop is CASSTTGGIGNTIYF. In DNA, the CDR3 is TGTGCCAGCAGCACCACAGGGGGTATAGGAAACACCATATATTTT.